Listed below are T cell receptor beta chains from one sample, sequenced in a study of identical twins. TCRdb called the 5' RACE reads again in MiXCR, with one record for every CDR3 protein. The data contain hundreds of thousands of distinct CDR3 sequences, 20% to 25% of them singletons. The same data also contributed to another study, on yellow fever vaccine responses in identical twins.

The specimen was CD4+ T cells sorted from blood. The receptors here all came from a woman younger than 30 in good health. The CDR3 runs from the conserved cysteine through the conserved F or W. A D gene is named only where the DNA matches it firmly. Clone size is shown for a subset of rows, as once, few, many or a class of expanded clone.

CDR3: CASTFLAGKGTDTQYF
DNA: TGTGCCAGCACCTTCCTAGCGGGGAAAGGCACAGATACGCAGTATTTT
V: TRBV12-3/TRBV12-4
size: -
D: TRBD2
J: TRBJ2-3
length: 16

CDR3: CAINREGGYEQYF
DNA: TGTGCCATCAATAGAGAGGGGGGCTACGAGCAGTACTTC
V: TRBV10-3
size: few
D: -
J: TRBJ2-7
length: 13

CDR3: CSAGDRFSYEQYF
DNA: TGCAGTGCTGGAGACAGATTCTCCTACGAGCAGTACTTC
V: TRBV20-1
size: -
D: -
J: TRBJ2-7
length: 13

CDR3: CASSLQGSVRNEQFF
DNA: TGTGCCAGCAGCCTACAGGGGTCGGTGCGGAATGAGCAGTTCTTC
V: TRBV3-1
size: many
D: TRBD1
J: TRBJ2-1
length: 15

CDR3: CASSPWDGGAEAFF
DNA: TGTGCCAGCTCACCTTGGGACGGCGGGGCAGAAGCTTTCTTT
V: TRBV18
size: few
D: -
J: TRBJ1-1
length: 14

CDR3: CSVDLGTSSYEQYF
DNA: TGCAGCGTGGACTTGGGGACTTCCTCCTACGAGCAGTACTTC
V: TRBV29-1
size: -
D: -
J: TRBJ2-7
length: 14

CDR3: CASSQGLGWDTEAFF
DNA: TGTGCCAGCAGCCAAGGGTTGGGCTGGGACACTGAAGCTTTCTTT
V: TRBV14
size: -
D: -
J: TRBJ1-1
length: 15

CDR3: CSARVGGQPTGENTEAFF
DNA: TGCAGTGCTAGAGTAGGGGGACAGCCCACAGGGGAGAACACTGAAGCTTTCTTT
V: TRBV20-1
size: -
D: TRBD1
J: TRBJ1-1
length: 18

CDR3: CASSPGQGGTDTQYF
DNA: TGTGCCAGCAGCCCAGGACAGGGCGGCACAGATACGCAGTATTTT
V: TRBV7-9
size: few
D: TRBD1
J: TRBJ2-3
length: 15

CDR3: CASSPREGTNEKLFF
DNA: TGTGCCAGCAGCCCTAGAGAGGGAACTAATGAAAAACTGTTTTTT
V: TRBV7-9
size: few
D: -
J: TRBJ1-4
length: 15

CDR3: CASSERVSPDTQYF
DNA: TGTGCCAGCAGTGAAAGGGTTAGTCCGGATACGCAGTATTTT
V: TRBV2
size: once
D: -
J: TRBJ2-3
length: 14

CDR3: CASSTSGVTYNEQFF
DNA: TGCGCCAGCAGCACTTCGGGGGTTACCTACAATGAGCAGTTCTTC
V: TRBV5-1
size: -
D: -
J: TRBJ2-1
length: 15

CDR3: CASRKLGPGQPQHF
DNA: TGTGCCAGCAGAAAACTTGGGCCAGGTCAGCCCCAGCATTTT
V: TRBV12-3/TRBV12-4
size: many
D: -
J: TRBJ1-5
length: 14

CDR3: CATSRDPGGAEKLFF
DNA: TGTGCCACCAGCAGAGACCCAGGGGGTGCCGAAAAACTGTTTTTT
V: TRBV15
size: -
D: TRBD1
J: TRBJ1-4
length: 15

CDR3: CSAREGGRPDTQYF
DNA: TGCAGTGCTAGAGAGGGGGGGAGGCCAGATACGCAGTATTTT
V: TRBV20-1
size: few
D: TRBD2
J: TRBJ2-3
length: 14

CDR3: CASSHNSRGPGGYTF
DNA: TGTGCCAGCAGCCACAACTCAAGGGGGCCGGGCGGCTACACCTTC
V: TRBV4-2
size: -
D: TRBD1
J: TRBJ1-2
length: 15

CDR3: CSARDIAPQETQYF
DNA: TGCAGTGCTAGAGATATCGCGCCTCAAGAGACCCAGTACTTC
V: TRBV20-1
size: -
D: -
J: TRBJ2-5
length: 14

CDR3: CASSSGGQGDSPLHF
DNA: TGTGCCAGCAGCTCAGGGGGACAGGGGGATTCACCCCTCCACTTT
V: TRBV7-9
size: -
D: TRBD1
J: TRBJ1-6
length: 15

CDR3: CASSLSRGYTEAFF
DNA: TGTGCCAGCAGCTTAAGCAGGGGGTACACTGAAGCTTTCTTT
V: TRBV11-1
size: few
D: TRBD1
J: TRBJ1-1
length: 14

CDR3: CASSLGGSGQPQHF
DNA: TGCGCCAGCAGCTTGGGGGGGTCGGGACAGCCCCAGCATTTT
V: TRBV5-1
size: many
D: -
J: TRBJ1-5
length: 14

CDR3: CASRPGTWSTDTQYF
DNA: TGTGCCAGCAGACCCGGGACTTGGAGCACAGATACGCAGTATTTT
V: TRBV12-3/TRBV12-4
size: -
D: -
J: TRBJ2-3
length: 15

CDR3: CASSPDRFYEQYF
DNA: TGTGCCAGCAGCCCGGACCGATTCTACGAGCAGTACTTC
V: TRBV5-5
size: few
D: -
J: TRBJ2-7
length: 13

CDR3: CASSGRGQQNTEAFF
DNA: TGTGCCAGCAGTGGGAGGGGACAGCAGAACACTGAAGCTTTCTTT
V: TRBV2
size: -
D: TRBD1
J: TRBJ1-1
length: 15

CDR3: CASSPGYGNNEQFF
DNA: TGCGCCAGCAGCCCGGGGTACGGCAACAATGAGCAGTTCTTC
V: TRBV5-1
size: many
D: -
J: TRBJ2-1
length: 14

CDR3: CASSRKDTQYF
DNA: TGTGCCAGCAGCCGAAAAGATACGCAGTATTTT
V: TRBV6-5
size: few
D: -
J: TRBJ2-3
length: 11

CDR3: CASSYRGDKNTEAFF
DNA: TGCGCCAGCAGCTACAGGGGGGATAAGAACACTGAAGCTTTCTTT
V: TRBV5-1
size: -
D: TRBD1
J: TRBJ1-1
length: 15

CDR3: CASSQPGQGLSNEQFF
DNA: TGCGCCAGCAGCCAACCAGGACAGGGTCTCTCTAATGAGCAGTTCTTC
V: TRBV4-1
size: few
D: TRBD1
J: TRBJ2-1
length: 16

CDR3: CASSLATGPIYF
DNA: TGTGCCAGCAGTTTAGCAACAGGGCCCATATATTTT
V: TRBV12-3/TRBV12-4
size: few
D: -
J: TRBJ1-3
length: 12

CDR3: CASSLGWTNTEAFF
DNA: TGCGCCAGCAGCTTGGGGTGGACGAACACTGAAGCTTTCTTT
V: TRBV5-1
size: -
D: -
J: TRBJ1-1
length: 14

CDR3: CASSWTSGSDEQYF
DNA: TGTGCCAGCAGCTGGACTAGCGGGAGCGACGAGCAGTACTTC
V: TRBV7-3
size: -
D: TRBD2
J: TRBJ2-7
length: 14

CDR3: CASSLGEKNIQYF
DNA: TGTGCCAGCAGCTTAGGGGAGAAAAACATTCAGTACTTC
V: TRBV11-2
size: few
D: -
J: TRBJ2-4
length: 13

CDR3: CASSDRALSGGLYNEQFF
DNA: TGTGCCAGCAGTGATAGAGCCCTCAGCGGGGGACTTTACAATGAGCAGTTCTTC
V: TRBV6-1
size: -
D: TRBD2
J: TRBJ2-1
length: 18

CDR3: CATSRRGGLNEQFF
DNA: TGTGCCACCAGCAGGAGGGGAGGTCTCAATGAGCAGTTCTTC
V: TRBV15
size: few
D: -
J: TRBJ2-1
length: 14

CDR3: CASRNTTGSPYNEQFF
DNA: TGTGCCAGCAGGAATACCACAGGGAGTCCCTACAATGAGCAGTTCTTC
V: TRBV7-6
size: -
D: -
J: TRBJ2-1
length: 16

CDR3: CASRLGWRGSADTQYF
DNA: TGCGCCAGCCGGTTAGGGTGGCGGGGAAGTGCAGATACGCAGTATTTT
V: TRBV4-1
size: few
D: -
J: TRBJ2-3
length: 16

CDR3: CASRRTSGKSSYNEQFF
DNA: TGTGCCAGCAGACGGACTAGCGGGAAGTCCTCCTACAATGAGCAGTTCTTC
V: TRBV7-2
size: -
D: TRBD2
J: TRBJ2-1
length: 17

CDR3: CASSPLAGEITDTQYF
DNA: TGTGCCAGCAGCCCGCTAGCGGGGGAGATCACAGATACGCAGTATTTT
V: TRBV7-6
size: -
D: TRBD2
J: TRBJ2-3
length: 16

CDR3: CSGMNTEAFF
DNA: TGCAGCGGAATGAACACTGAAGCTTTCTTT
V: TRBV29-1
size: few
D: -
J: TRBJ1-1
length: 10

CDR3: CASSRPGRGDYTF
DNA: TGTGCCAGCAGTAGACCGGGACGAGGCGACTACACCTTC
V: TRBV28
size: few
D: -
J: TRBJ1-2
length: 13

CDR3: CSAGQGQSVNYGYTF
DNA: TGCAGTGCCGGACAAGGACAGAGCGTTAACTATGGCTACACCTTC
V: TRBV20-1
size: few
D: -
J: TRBJ1-2
length: 15

CDR3: CASSQDGSGRYNEQFF
DNA: TGTGCCAGCAGCCAAGATGGTAGCGGGAGGTACAATGAGCAGTTCTTC
V: TRBV3-1
size: -
D: TRBD2
J: TRBJ2-1
length: 16

CDR3: CSVVRVSGSPLNNEQFF
DNA: TGCAGCGTTGTACGGGTGTCGGGATCACCCCTTAACAATGAGCAGTTCTTC
V: TRBV29-1
size: -
D: -
J: TRBJ2-1
length: 17

CDR3: CASSHPSGGAHTGELFF
DNA: TGCGCCAGCAGCCATCCTAGCGGGGGGGCCCATACCGGGGAGCTGTTTTTT
V: TRBV4-1
size: -
D: TRBD2
J: TRBJ2-2
length: 17

CDR3: CASGSGRDSPLHF
DNA: TGTGCCAGCGGCTCTGGCAGGGACTCACCCCTCCACTTT
V: TRBV5-8
size: -
D: -
J: TRBJ1-6
length: 13

CDR3: CSVPGTRGYEQYF
DNA: TGCAGTGTTCCCGGGACCCGGGGCTACGAGCAGTACTTC
V: TRBV20-1
size: few
D: -
J: TRBJ2-7
length: 13

CDR3: CASRQARGSGNTIYF
DNA: TGTGCCAGCAGACAAGCTAGGGGCAGTGGAAACACCATATATTTT
V: TRBV11-3
size: -
D: -
J: TRBJ1-3
length: 15

CDR3: CASSGGGQGEETQYF
DNA: TGCGCCAGCAGCGGGGGGGGACAGGGCGAAGAGACCCAGTACTTC
V: TRBV5-1
size: -
D: TRBD1
J: TRBJ2-5
length: 15

CDR3: CRISKLLSEAFF
DNA: TGCAGAATCAGCAAACTATTATCTGAAGCTTTCTTT
V: TRBV20-1
size: -
D: -
J: TRBJ1-1
length: 12

CDR3: CASSLGGKTYEQYF
DNA: TGCGCCAGCAGCTTGGGCGGGAAAACCTACGAGCAGTACTTC
V: TRBV5-1
size: -
D: -
J: TRBJ2-7
length: 14